Presented here are 8 T cell receptor beta chains from one specimen sequenced in a study of blood T cell repertoires in COVID-19. TCRdb's copy holds only in-frame clones and misses some; the assay was immunoSEQ multiplex PCR. This sample has about 120,000 clones, with just under 90% found just once. Sequences were obtained from peripheral blood. These receptors were obtained from a woman between 45 and 65 years old with acute or convalescent COVID-19.

The J gene is TRBJ2-1, the V gene TRBV18; TRBD2 matches 8 bases. CDR1 and CDR2 from the germline V gene are KGHSH and LQKENI. Trimming removed 8 bases from V and 8 bases from J; junction bases left unmatched: 8. The CDR3 length is 13 residues. The CDR3 sequence is CASGGSGDYEQFF. In DNA, the CDR3 is TGTGCCAGCGGGGGTAGCGGGGACTATGAGCAGTTCTTC. The whole variable domain, remainder taken from reference TRBV18 and TRBJ2-1, is NAGVMQNPRHLVRRRGQEARLRCSPMKGHSHVYWYRQLPEEGLKFMVYLQKENIIDESGMPKERFSAEFPKEGPSILRIQQVVRGDSAAYFCASGGSGDYEQFFGPGTRLTVL.

The rearrangement links TRBV9 to TRBJ2-2; 8 bases map to TRBD1. Germline loops: CDR1 SGDLS, CDR2 YYNGEE. This CDR3 contains 15 residues. J lost 4 bases, V lost 1 base, and 3 bases had no gene match. The CDR3 region is CASSVRTGTTGELFF. CDR3 sequence (DNA): TGTGCCAGCAGCGTACGGACAGGGACCACCGGGGAGCTGTTTTTT.

V and J are TRBV7-2 and TRBJ1-3; 8 bases are shared with TRBD1. The CDR3 totals 13 residues. Germline loops: CDR1 SGHTA, CDR2 FQGNSA. V lost 5 bases to trimming and J lost 9 bases; unmatched junction nucleotides: 6. The CDR3 DNA reads as TGTGCCAGCAGCACCCAGGACAGGGCCACCATATATTTT. Its protein is CASSTQDRATIYF. The full variable domain, rest sourced from reference TRBV7-2 and TRBJ1-3, is GAGVSQSPSNKVTEKGKDVELRCDPISGHTALYWYRQSLGQGLEFLIYFQGNSAPDKSGLPSDRFSAERTGGSVSTLTIQRTQQEDSAVYLCASSTQDRATIYFGEGSWLTVV.

The V gene is TRBV11-2, the J gene TRBJ1-2; D is possibly TRBD1 (5 bases). V lost 4 bases and J 5 bases, leaving 17 bases between the germline ends. Germline CDR1 reads SGHAT; CDR2 reads FQNNGV. The CDR3 runs to 15 residues. The CDR3: CASSSQVGRFYGYTF. Written as DNA, the CDR3 is TGTGCCAGCAGCTCCCAGGTGGGGCGCTTTTATGGCTACACCTTC.

CDR3 in amino acids: CASSVGLGVGGTEAFF. CDR3 nucleotide sequence: TGTGCCAGCAGCGTAGGATTAGGAGTTGGCGGCACTGAAGCTTTCTTT. The rearrangement joins TRBV9 to TRBJ1-1; D is undetermined. Per the germline V gene, CDR1 is SGDLS and CDR2 is YYNGEE. The CDR3 is 16 residues long. Between the trimmed V and J ends, which lost 0 bases and 4 bases, there was a span of 16 bases.

V usage is TRBV27 and J usage is TRBJ1-2; D ambiguous. Germline values: CDR1 MNHEY, CDR2 SMNVEV (reference sequence). Trimming removed 5 bases at V and 0 bases at J, with 7 bases between. This CDR3 spans 13 amino acids. This CDR3 is CASSPLSNYGYTF. The CDR3 coding sequence is TGTGCCAGCAGTCCCCTTTCTAACTATGGCTACACCTTC.

This chain uses TRBV9 with TRBJ2-3, with 9 nucleotides matching TRBD2. Trimming at V came to 3 bases and at J to 2 bases, leaving 10 bases not matched to a gene. Germline-derived CDR1 and CDR2 are SGDLS and YYNGEE. The CDR3 loop spans 17 amino acids. The CDR3 sequence is CASSAFGAGGNTDTQYF. The CDR3 region has the DNA TGTGCCAGCAGCGCGTTCGGGGCGGGAGGGAACACAGATACGCAGTATTTT.

The chain joins TRBV4-2 to TRBJ2-7, with 8 bases matching TRBD1. CDR3 size: 15 residues. The V and J ends lost 4 bases and 6 bases, in that order; junction bases with no gene match: 11. Germline assignment: CDR1 LGHNA and CDR2 YNFKEQ. CDR3 sequence (DNA): TGTGCCAGCAGCCCAGATGTGGGACAGGCCAGCGAGCAGTACTTC. Translation gives CASSPDVGQASEQYF.